A selection of T cell receptor beta chains follows, all from one sample in a study of cytomegalovirus exposure and HLA in healthy donors. Method: immunoSEQ multiplex PCR; TCRdb's copy keeps in-frame clones and lacks some. In all, the sample yields 100,000 to 150,000 clones. The sample comprised PBMCs. These receptor sequences come from a man aged 35 to 55 in good health and CMV-seronegative. The CDR3 runs from the conserved cysteine through the conserved F or W. A D gene is named only where the DNA matches it firmly.

>TRBD2|TRBV5-1|TRBJ2-1
TGCGCCAGCAGCCTGGGACTAGCGGGAGTATCCTACAATGAGCAGTTCTTC
CASSLGLAGVSYNEQFF
>-|TRBV7-2|TRBJ1-2
TGTGCCAGCAGCTCCCGACAGGCTTCTAACTATGGCTACACCTTC
CASSSRQASNYGYTF
>TRBD1|TRBV28|TRBJ2-1
TGTGCCAGTAGACAGGGATCTTACAATGAGCAGTTCTTC
CASRQGSYNEQFF
>-|TRBV7-9|TRBJ1-1
TGTGCCAGCAGCTTAGAAGGAGATGAAGCTTTCTTT
CASSLEGDEAFF
>-|TRBV18|TRBJ2-7
TGTGCCAGCTCACCACAAGAGTCCCTCTCCTACGAGCAGTACTTC
CASSPQESLSYEQYF
>TRBD1|TRBV5-6|TRBJ1-6
TGTGCCAGCAGCTCGCGGGGACAGGTATATTCACCCCTCCACTTT
CASSSRGQVYSPLHF
>-|TRBV5-1|TRBJ1-1
TGCGCCAGCAGCTGGGACGGCTGGGGGCAGGCTGAAGCTTTCTTT
CASSWDGWGQAEAFF
>TRBD2|TRBV28|TRBJ2-5
TGTGCCAGCAGTTTAAGTGGCGGGGGAACACAAGAGACCCAGTACTTC
CASSLSGGGTQETQYF
>TRBD2|TRBV10-3|TRBJ2-1
TGTGCCACCTCCATCAGCGGGATGTCGTACAATGAGCAGTTCTTC
CATSISGMSYNEQFF
>TRBD2|TRBV5-1|TRBJ2-7
TGCGCCAGCAGCTTGGAAGGCGGGGGGGCCTACGAGCAGTACTTC
CASSLEGGGAYEQYF
>TRBD1|TRBV6-5|TRBJ2-4
TGTGCCAGCAGTTGGGGACAGACCCTAGCCAAAAACATTCAGTACTTC
CASSWGQTLAKNIQYF
>-|TRBV2|TRBJ1-4
TGTGCCAGCATGAGGAACACGAATGAAAAACTGTTTTTT
CASMRNTNEKLFF
>-|TRBV5-1|TRBJ2-1
TGCGCCAGCAGCTTGGAACAGAGCTCCTACAATGAGCAGTTCTTC
CASSLEQSSYNEQFF
>-|TRBV27|TRBJ2-7
TGTGCCAGCAGTGAGGCTGCGGGAGAGCAGTACTTC
CASSEAAGEQYF
>-|TRBV10-3|TRBJ2-7
TGTGCCACCTATACCCCCCACGAGCAGTACTTC
CATYTPHEQYF
>-|TRBV4-1|TRBJ2-7
TGCGCCAGCAGCCTAGTGACAGACCGTTACGAGCAGTACTTC
CASSLVTDRYEQYF
>TRBD1|TRBV7-9|TRBJ2-7
TGTGCCAGCAGCCACGGACAGGGTCTATCCGGCGAGCAGTACTTC
CASSHGQGLSGEQYF
>TRBD1|TRBV27|TRBJ2-6
TGTGCCAGCAGTCCCGGGACAGGGTTTGGGGCCAACGTCCTGACTTTC
CASSPGTGFGANVLTF
>-|TRBV2|TRBJ2-2
TGTGCCAGCAGTCGGGGGGCGCCCGGCACCGGGGAGCTGTTTTTT
CASSRGAPGTGELFF
>TRBD1|TRBV6-1|TRBJ1-2
TGTGCCAGCAGGCTAGGACAGGCTAACTATGGCTACACCTTC
CASRLGQANYGYTF
>TRBD2|TRBV5-1|TRBJ2-1
TGCGCCAGCGGCCCAGGACTAGGTTCCTCCTACAATGAGCAGTTCTTC
CASGPGLGSSYNEQFF
>TRBD1|TRBV28|TRBJ1-3
TGTGCCAGCAGCCCAGCGAAAAACAGGGGGCTAGGAGGAAACACCATATATTTT
CASSPAKNRGLGGNTIYF
>-|TRBV7-8|TRBJ2-5
TGTGCCAGCAGCTTCCGACAGATGTACCAAGAGACCCAGTACTTC
CASSFRQMYQETQYF
>-|TRBV7-9|TRBJ2-7
TGTGCCAGCAGCAGGGGGAGCAACGAGCAGTACTTC
CASSRGSNEQYF
>TRBD2|TRBV5-5|TRBJ2-1
TGTGCCAGCAGCCAGAGTAGCGGGAAAGCGGCTAATGAGCAGTTCTTC
CASSQSSGKAANEQFF
>-|TRBV5-6|TRBJ2-2
TGTGCCAGCAGCTTGGAACAGGGAAACACCGGGGAGCTGTTTTTT
CASSLEQGNTGELFF
>-|TRBV6-1|TRBJ2-5
TGTGCCAGCAGTTGGTCGCAGAGGCAAGAGACCCAGTACTTC
CASSWSQRQETQYF
>-|TRBV2|TRBJ1-5
TGTGCCAGCAGTAAACCGGGACTTGGCAATCAGCCCCAGCATTTT
CASSKPGLGNQPQHF
>TRBD1|TRBV6-6|TRBJ1-3
TGTGCCAGCAGGTCGGGACAGAGTGAAGGAAACACCATATATTTT
CASRSGQSEGNTIYF
>TRBD2|TRBV11-2|TRBJ2-7
TGTGCCAGCAGCCGGACTAGCGGGATCTACGAGCAGTACTTC
CASSRTSGIYEQYF
>-|TRBV6-1|TRBJ1-3
TGTGCCAGCAATTTCGAGGGAACTGGAAACACCATATATTTT
CASNFEGTGNTIYF
>TRBD1|TRBV5-1|TRBJ1-4
TGCGCCAGCAGCTCCCAGGGGGTTGGAGAAAAACTGTTTTTT
CASSSQGVGEKLFF
>-|TRBV9|TRBJ1-1
TGTGCCAGCCGGGGGGCAGGGGCGAACACTGAAGCTTTCTTT
CASRGAGANTEAFF
>-|TRBV21-1|TRBJ1-5
TGTGCCAGCAGCAAAGGGGGGCGCAGTTGGGATGTGCGGCCCCAGCATTTT
CASSKGGRSWDVRPQHF
>-|TRBV19|TRBJ1-1
TGTGCCAGTAGCACCGCGGGCGAGAAGAACACTGAAGCTTTCTTT
CASSTAGEKNTEAFF
>TRBD2|TRBV5-6|TRBJ2-7
TGTGCCAGCAGCTTCAGGAGCGGGATGTCCTACGAGCAGTACTTC
CASSFRSGMSYEQYF
>TRBD2|TRBV4-1|TRBJ2-1
TGCGCCAGCAGCCGGTCGGGAGGGCCTGACAATGAGCAGTTCTTC
CASSRSGGPDNEQFF
>-|TRBV5-4|TRBJ1-1
TGTGCCAGCGCGGGAGGCCTCATGAACACTGAAGCTTTCTTT
CASAGGLMNTEAFF
>TRBD1|TRBV2|TRBJ2-1
TGTGCCAGCAGGAACCGGGACAGCAAGTATTCAGTGTTGTACAATGAGCAGTTCTTC
CASRNRDSKYSVLYNEQFF
>TRBD2|TRBV5-1|TRBJ2-5
TGCGCCAGCAACCCACTAGCGGGAGGGCCGGGGGAGCAGTACTTC
CASNPLAGGPGEQYF
>TRBD1|TRBV18|TRBJ2-7
TGTGCCAGCTCACCCAACAGGGGGCTCTACGAGCAGTACTTC
CASSPNRGLYEQYF
>TRBD2|TRBV7-3|TRBJ2-7
TGTGCCAGCAGCCATCGCGGGGAAACGGGGTTAGCGGGAGGTATTTACGAGCAGTACTTC
CASSHRGETGLAGGIYEQYF
>-|TRBV30|TRBJ1-5
TGTGCCTGGAGTGTAGGAGAGAATCAGCCCCAGCATTTT
CAWSVGENQPQHF
>TRBD2|TRBV11-1|TRBJ2-1
TGTGCCAGCAGCACACCGGGACTAGGGTACAATGAGCAGTTCTTC
CASSTPGLGYNEQFF
>-|TRBV11-2|TRBJ2-2
TGTGCCAGCAGGGTCCCCTGGGGCACCTCGAACACCGGGGAGCTGTTTTTT
CASRVPWGTSNTGELFF
>TRBD2|TRBV11-3|TRBJ2-1
TGTGCCAGCAGCTCTACTAGCGGGAGTTACAATGAGCAGTTCTTC
CASSSTSGSYNEQFF
>TRBD2|TRBV19|TRBJ2-5
TGTGCCAGTAGTATAGTCGGGGTAGCGGGAGGCCAAGAGACCCAGTACTTC
CASSIVGVAGGQETQYF
>-|TRBV11-2|TRBJ2-4
TGTGCCAGCAGCTTAGTACGGGCGGGTTTGGCCAAAAACATTCAGTACTTC
CASSLVRAGLAKNIQYF
>-|TRBV27|TRBJ1-1
TGTGGGACAGTCCAAGCTTTCTTT
CGTVQAFF
>-|TRBV27|TRBJ1-1
TGTGCCAGCAGTCCTCAGGGAAACACTGAAGCTTTCTTT
CASSPQGNTEAFF
>-|TRBV5-5|TRBJ2-7
TGTGCCAGCACGAGGGAGTACGAGCAGTACTTC
CASTREYEQYF